This T cell receptor (beta chain) derives from a study of blood T cell repertoires in COVID-19. Here immunoSEQ multiplex PCR was the method, and the copy in TCRdb shows in-frame clones only, minus some. Of about 200,000 clones in the sample, approximately 90% were seen once. V lost 5 bases and J 3 bases, leaving 14 bases between the germline ends. There are 15 residues in the CDR3. CDR1 is MNHEY and CDR2 is SMNVEV in the germline V gene (reference sequence). The material sequenced was peripheral blood. This sequence originates from a young man who had recovered from COVID-19. This chain links TRBV27 with TRBJ1-5, with D perhaps matching TRBD1 (5 bases). The CDR3 bases are TGTGCCAGCAGTCCCTACGGGGGTCACAATCAGCCCCAGCATTTT. It codes for CASSPYGGHNQPQHF.